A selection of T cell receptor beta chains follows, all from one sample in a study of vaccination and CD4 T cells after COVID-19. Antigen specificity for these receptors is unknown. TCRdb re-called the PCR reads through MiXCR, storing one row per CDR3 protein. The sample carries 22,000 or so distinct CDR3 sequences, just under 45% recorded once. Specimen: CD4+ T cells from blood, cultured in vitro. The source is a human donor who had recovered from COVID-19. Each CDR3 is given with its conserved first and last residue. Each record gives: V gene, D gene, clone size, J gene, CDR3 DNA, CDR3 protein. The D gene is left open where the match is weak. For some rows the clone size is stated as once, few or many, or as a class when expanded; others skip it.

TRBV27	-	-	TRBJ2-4	TGTGCCAGCAGTTTATGGCAGGGTGGGCCCAAAAACATTCAGTACTTC	CASSLWQGGPKNIQYF
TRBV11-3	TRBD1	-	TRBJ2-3	TGTGCCAGCAGCCGACAGGGCCCATCAGATACGCAGTATTTT	CASSRQGPSDTQYF
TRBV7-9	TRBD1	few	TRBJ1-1	TGTGCCAGCAGCTCGACAGGGTTGGGCACTGAAGCTTTCTTT	CASSSTGLGTEAFF
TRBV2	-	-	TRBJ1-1	TGTGCCAGCCAACTGGGACACATGAACACTGAAGCTTTCTTT	CASQLGHMNTEAFF
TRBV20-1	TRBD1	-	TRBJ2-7	TGCAGTGCTACGCGGGACAGGATCTACGAGCAGTACTTC	CSATRDRIYEQYF
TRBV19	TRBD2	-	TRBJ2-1	TGTGCCAGTAGTCCTTTGGCCCTAGCGGGTATAGGACACAATGAGCAGTTCTTC	CASSPLALAGIGHNEQFF
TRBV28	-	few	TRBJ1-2	TGTGCCAGCAGTTATTCGGGCTTGGAGGGCTACACCTTC	CASSYSGLEGYTF
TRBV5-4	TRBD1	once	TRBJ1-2	TGTGCCAGCAGCTTGGGACAGGGGGCGAGTGGCTACACCTTC	CASSLGQGASGYTF
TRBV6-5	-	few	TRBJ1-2	TGTGCCAGCAGTTACTCAGGTTTAGGGGGATATGGCTACACCTTC	CASSYSGLGGYGYTF
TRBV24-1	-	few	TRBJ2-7	TGTGCCACCACTAACCAACCGGGACAACACTACGAGCAGTACTTC	CATTNQPGQHYEQYF
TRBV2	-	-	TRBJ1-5	TGTGCCAGCACGGTGTGGGGCAATCAGCCCCAGCATTTT	CASTVWGNQPQHF
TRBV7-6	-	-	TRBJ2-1	TGTGCCAGCAGCTTGCGGGGAAGTTACAATGAGCAGTTCTTC	CASSLRGSYNEQFF
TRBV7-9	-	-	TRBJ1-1	TGTGCCAGCAGCTTATTTGGCGGCAGGGGCACTGAAGCTTTCTTT	CASSLFGGRGTEAFF
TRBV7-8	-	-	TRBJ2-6	TGTGCCAGCAGCCTTACCCCAGAAATAATTTCTGGGGCCAACGTCCTGACTTTC	CASSLTPEIISGANVLTF
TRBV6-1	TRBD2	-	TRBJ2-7	TGTGCCAGCACCCCTAGCGGGAGCTACGAGCAGTACTTC	CASTPSGSYEQYF
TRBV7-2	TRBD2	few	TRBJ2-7	TGTGCCAGCAGCTTAACTAGCGGGGACTACGAGCAGTACTTC	CASSLTSGDYEQYF
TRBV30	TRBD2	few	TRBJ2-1	TGTGCCACACCTGTGGAGGGCGGGAGGATTAATGAGCAGTTCTTC	CATPVEGGRINEQFF
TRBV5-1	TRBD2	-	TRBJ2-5	TGCGCCAGCAGCTTGGCGGGGGGGCAGGAGACCCAGTACTTC	CASSLAGGQETQYF
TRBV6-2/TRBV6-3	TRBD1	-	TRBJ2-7	TGTGCCAGCAGCCAGGGGGCCGAGCAGTACTTC	CASSQGAEQYF
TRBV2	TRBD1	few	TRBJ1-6	TGTGCCAGCAGGCGCCTGGGACAGATAAATTCACCCCTCCACTTT	CASRRLGQINSPLHF
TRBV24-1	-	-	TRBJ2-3	TGTGCCACCGCGACTGGGGCAGATACGCGGTATTTT	CATATGADTRYF
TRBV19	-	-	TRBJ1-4	TGTGCCAGCGGGGGTACCCCGAGCAGGGTCAGACTTAATGAAAAACTGTTTTTT	CASGGTPSRVRLNEKLFF
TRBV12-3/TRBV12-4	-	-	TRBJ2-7	TGTGCCAGCAGTTTCGACGGGGGCCCGTACGAGCAGTACTTC	CASSFDGGPYEQYF
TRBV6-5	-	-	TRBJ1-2	TGTGCCAGCAGTTACCAACAGGAGAACTATGGCTACACCTTC	CASSYQQENYGYTF
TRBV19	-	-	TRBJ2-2	TGTGCCAGTAGGGTTCAAGAGAACACCGGGGAGCTGTTTTTT	CASRVQENTGELFF
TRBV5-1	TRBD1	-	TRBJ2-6	TGCGCCAGCAGCCAAGGACAGGGGGCTGTGGGGGCCAACGTCCTGACTTTC	CASSQGQGAVGANVLTF
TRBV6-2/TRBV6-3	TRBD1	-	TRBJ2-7	TGTGCCAGCAGTGATGACAGGGTATCCAACGAGCAGTACTTC	CASSDDRVSNEQYF
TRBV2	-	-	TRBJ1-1	TGTGCCAGCAGTGAACTGGCACCCATTGGAGCTTTCTTT	CASSELAPIGAFF
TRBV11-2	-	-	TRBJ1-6	TGTGCCAGCAGCTTAGTGGCAGGCTTTACTTCACCCCTCCACTTT	CASSLVAGFTSPLHF
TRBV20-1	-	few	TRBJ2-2	TGCAGTGCCTCCGGCGCAACGAACACCGGGGAGCTGTTTTTT	CSASGATNTGELFF
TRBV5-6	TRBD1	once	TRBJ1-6	TGTGCCAGCAGCTCCTCACAGGGGGTCGAGTATAATTCACCCCTCCACTTT	CASSSSQGVEYNSPLHF
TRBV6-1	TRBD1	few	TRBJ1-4	TGTGCCAGCAGTCCCACAGGGGGCTCGGAAAAACTGTTTTTT	CASSPTGGSEKLFF
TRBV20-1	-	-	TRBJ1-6	TGCAGTGCTAGAGATCCCCCTTCAAGGTCACCCCTCCACTTT	CSARDPPSRSPLHF
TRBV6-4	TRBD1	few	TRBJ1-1	TGTGCCAGCAGTGCGACAGGGTTTCGAACTGAAGCTTTCTTT	CASSATGFRTEAFF
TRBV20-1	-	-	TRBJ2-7	TGCAGTGCTAGATCGTACCTCTCCTACGAGCAGTACTTC	CSARSYLSYEQYF
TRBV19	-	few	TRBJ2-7	TGTGCCAGTAGTATGGCAGTTTCCTACGAGCAGTACTTC	CASSMAVSYEQYF
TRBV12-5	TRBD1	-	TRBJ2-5	TGTGCTAGTGGTTTGCAGAGACAGGGTCGGGAGACCCAGTACTTC	CASGLQRQGRETQYF
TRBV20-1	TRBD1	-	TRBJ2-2	TGCAGTGCCAACTGGGACAGAACGAACACCGGGGAGCTGTTTTTT	CSANWDRTNTGELFF
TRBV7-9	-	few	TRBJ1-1	TGTGCCAGCAGCTTAACAACAGGGAACACTGAAGCTTTCTTT	CASSLTTGNTEAFF
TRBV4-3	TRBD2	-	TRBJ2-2	TGCGCCAGCAGCCAAGATCGATCTAGCGGGAACACCGGGGAGCTGTTTTTT	CASSQDRSSGNTGELFF
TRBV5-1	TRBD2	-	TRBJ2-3	TGCGCCAGCAGCTTGGAGCTTAGCGGGGCGGATACGCAGTATTTT	CASSLELSGADTQYF
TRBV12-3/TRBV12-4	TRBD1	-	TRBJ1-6	TGTGCCAGCAGTTTGGCAGGGGGTAATTCACCCCTCCACTTT	CASSLAGGNSPLHF
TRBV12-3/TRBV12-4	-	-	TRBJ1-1	TGTGCCAGCAGAACCCAGGGTAACACTGAAGCTTTCTTT	CASRTQGNTEAFF
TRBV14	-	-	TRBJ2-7	TGTGCCAGCAGCCAAGTCGGCGGGCCCCCCTACGAGCAGTACTTC	CASSQVGGPPYEQYF
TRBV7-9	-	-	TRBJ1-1	TGTGCCAGCACCCCTCCCAGTCTAGCTGAAGCTTTCTTT	CASTPPSLAEAFF
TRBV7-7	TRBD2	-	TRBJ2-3	TGTGCTAGCAGCTTAGTTCCGGGAGGGCCGTCAGATACGCAGTATTTT	CASSLVPGGPSDTQYF